The next 25 T cell receptor beta chains were all read from a single sample in a study of T cells after yellow fever vaccination. TCRdb re-called the 5' RACE reads through MiXCR, storing one row per CDR3 protein. In the table there are 450,000 to 550,000 distinct CDR3 sequences, 21% of which are singletons. The input for sequencing was PBMCs, taken roughly 23 days after the first yellow fever vaccination. Receptor source: a young man who received the YFV17D yellow fever vaccine.

The J gene is TRBJ2-3, the V gene TRBV20-1, with D possibly being TRBD1 or TRBD2 (5 bases each). The germline gives CDR1 DFQATT, CDR2 SNEGSKA (reference sequence). The CDR3 is 16 residues long. V was trimmed by 3 bases and J by 0 bases, leaving 16 bases between them. DNA of the CDR3: TGCAGTGCTAGTCCCCCCGGGACGCCGAGCACAGATACGCAGTATTTT. This sequence encodes CSASPPGTPSTDTQYF.

J is TRBJ1-5 and V is TRBV20-1; D remains unclear. The germline V gene encodes CDR1 DFQATT and CDR2 SNEGSKA (reference sequence). Between the trimmed V and J ends, which lost 6 bases and 4 bases, there was a span of 16 bases. The CDR3 length is 14 residues. The CDR3: CSALSGSENQPQHF. CDR3 DNA sequence: TGCAGTGCCCTTTCGGGCTCTGAAAATCAGCCCCAGCATTTT.

The chain has TRBV7-3 and TRBJ2-3, with D maybe TRBD2 (6 bases). Deletions cut 4 bases from V and 2 bases from J, with 13 bases between. Per the germline V gene, CDR1 is SGHTA and CDR2 is FQGTGA. The CDR3 runs to 15 residues. CDR3 sequence (DNA): TGTGCCAGCAGCTCTCCGGGGGAGTCCACAGATACGCAGTATTTT. Its translation: CASSSPGESTDTQYF.

This rearrangement joins TRBV12-3 or TRBV12-4 to TRBJ1-1; perhaps TRBD1 as D (5 bases). V shed 8 bases and J shed 3 bases, with 13 bases lying between them. The CDR3 has 13 amino acids. CDR3 coding DNA: TGTGCCAGCGGATTGCGAGGGGACACTGAAGCTTTCTTT. As protein: CASGLRGDTEAFF.

This clonotype was observed a few times. The chain is built from TRBV7-2 and TRBJ2-1, with TRBD2 matching over 14 bases. Losses at the gene ends were 6 bases for V and 9 bases for J; bases not matched to a gene: 7. Germline CDR1 and CDR2: SGHTA and FQGNSA. The CDR3 contains 15 residues. CDR3 nucleotides: TGTGCCAGCAGACCCAGACTAGCGGGGGGGCTTGAGCAGTTCTTC. Its translation: CASRPRLAGGLEQFF.

This chain connects TRBV5-1 to TRBJ2-3; D might be TRBD2 (5 bases). The V gene's germline CDR1 is SGHRS and CDR2 YFSETQ. The V gene lost 0 bases and the J gene lost 6 bases, with 14 bases spanning the gap. This CDR3 contains 15 residues. CDR3 bases: TGCGCCAGCAGCTTGGGCAGTCCCACGGGGGATACGCAGTATTTT. Its translation: CASSLGSPTGDTQYF.

The rearrangement uses TRBV20-1 and TRBJ2-5; 8 bases match TRBD1. Trimming cost V 2 bases and J 1 base; bases outside gene matches: 6. The CDR3 is made up of 15 amino acids. Germline V gives CDR1 DFQATT, CDR2 SNEGSKA (reference sequence). The CDR3 region is CSARSADRVQETQYF. Here the CDR3 DNA reads TGCAGTGCTAGATCGGCGGACAGGGTCCAAGAGACCCAGTACTTC.

The chain employs TRBV30 and TRBJ1-2, with 8 bases that match TRBD1. The V segment lost 6 bases and the J segment 4 bases; nucleotides outside the gene matches: 7. Germline loops: CDR1 GTSNPN, CDR2 SVGIG (reference sequence). CDR3 length: 13 residues. CDR3 amino acids: CACTQGAGYGYTF. For the CDR3, the DNA is TGTGCCTGTACGCAGGGGGCTGGCTATGGCTACACCTTC.

The chain uses TRBV20-1 and TRBJ2-1; possibly TRBD1 for D (5 bases). Germline V gives CDR1 DFQATT, CDR2 SNEGSKA (reference sequence). The ends were cut back, 3 bases at V and 7 bases at J, with 7 bases in the middle. CDR3 length: 11 amino acids. The CDR3 coding sequence is TGCAGTGCTAGGGGGCTTAATGAGCAGTTCTTC. Amino acids: CSARGLNEQFF.

This clonotype showed up just a few times. The chain combines TRBV6-2 or TRBV6-3 with TRBJ1-2; no firm D call. V was shortened by 6 bases and J by 4 bases, with 9 bases between the two germline ends. The CDR3 loop spans 12 amino acids. The germline V gene encodes CDR1 MNHEY and CDR2 SVGEGT. The CDR3 DNA reads as TGTGCCAGCAGCTTTACCATCTATGGCTACACCTTC. It specifies CASSFTIYGYTF.

CDR3 residues: CSASHPSSYNEQFF. The CDR3 region has the DNA TGCAGTGCTTCCCACCCGAGCTCCTACAATGAGCAGTTCTTC. The chain recombines TRBV20-1 with TRBJ2-1; D remains unclear. CDR1 is DFQATT, CDR2 SNEGSKA, per germline (reference sequence). This CDR3 has 14 amino acids. Trimming took off 5 bases at V and 0 bases at J, with 11 bases between the two ends.

The chain employs TRBV12-3 or TRBV12-4 and TRBJ2-1; D is tentatively TRBD1 or TRBD2 (6 bases each). The V gene lost 5 bases and the J gene lost 0 bases, with 14 bases spanning the gap. The CDR3 is made up of 16 amino acids. The DNA for the CDR3 is TGTGCCAGCAGTAGTAGGGGGGAGAGCTCCTACAATGAGCAGTTCTTC. It specifies CASSSRGESSYNEQFF.

The CDR3 region has the DNA TGTGGCTCCGGGAGGCAGGCCGGGGAGCTGTTTTTT. It codes for CGSGRQAGELFF. The chain has TRBV6-2 or TRBV6-3 and TRBJ2-2; TRBD2 agrees at 7 bases. The CDR3 is made up of 12 amino acids. Per germline, CDR1 MNHEY and CDR2 SVGEGT.

This rearrangement joins TRBV6-5 to TRBJ2-1; D may be TRBD2 (5 bases). CDR1 is MNHEY, CDR2 SVGAGI, per germline. V shed 2 bases and J shed 6 bases, with 8 bases lying between them. The CDR3 spans 13 residues. CDR3 in amino acids: CASSYRSGNEQFF. CDR3 coding DNA: TGTGCCAGCAGTTACCGCAGCGGCAATGAGCAGTTCTTC.

This clonotype was recorded once. This chain uses TRBV11-1 with TRBJ2-5; D is unresolved. The germline V and J ends were trimmed by 0 bases and 2 bases, with 7 bases remaining between them. From germline, CDR1 is SGHAT and CDR2 FQDESV (reference sequence). This CDR3 contains 14 residues. The CDR3 here is CASSLAPEQETQYF. The DNA of the CDR3 is TGTGCCAGCAGCTTAGCGCCTGAGCAAGAGACCCAGTACTTC.

This clonotype has only a few counts. The chain uses TRBV5-1 and TRBJ2-3; possible D gene TRBD2, 5 bases. The CDR3 contains 13 residues. V gave up 4 bases and J gave up 5 bases, with 11 bases separating them. Germline V gives CDR1 SGHRS, CDR2 YFSETQ. Written as DNA, the CDR3 is TGCGCCAGCAGCAGAGGGATGGGAGATACGCAGTATTTT. As protein: CASSRGMGDTQYF. Full variable domain (rest looked up from reference TRBV5-1 and TRBJ2-3): KAGVTQTPRYLIKTRGQQVTLSCSPISGHRSVSWYQQTPGQGLQFLFEYFSETQRNKGNFPGRFSGRQFSNSRSEMNVSTLELGDSALYLCASSRGMGDTQYFGPGTRLTVL.

This chain connects TRBV6-2 or TRBV6-3 to TRBJ2-3; 9 nucleotides match TRBD1. V trimming: 6 bases; J trimming: 6 bases; junction bases outside the gene matches: 10. The CDR3 extends over 15 amino acids. Germline CDR1 and CDR2: MNHEY and SVGEGT. The CDR3 region has the DNA TGTGCCAGCAGCCCGCGCCGGGACAGGGTGGATACGCAGTATTTT. It specifies CASSPRRDRVDTQYF.

The chain recombines TRBV2 with TRBJ2-2, with 11 bases fitting TRBD2. The V gene end was trimmed by 9 bases and the J gene end by 7 bases; junction bases not matched to a gene: 10. The CDR3 contains 15 residues. CDR1 and CDR2 (germline): SNHLY, FYNNEI. The CDR3 here is CASTATSGGGGELFF. In nucleotides, the CDR3 is TGTGCCAGTACTGCTACTAGCGGGGGTGGCGGGGAGCTGTTTTTT.

This chain uses TRBV5-1 with TRBJ1-4; D possibly corresponds to TRBD1 (5 bases). The CDR3 has 15 residues. CDR1 is SGHRS and CDR2 is YFSETQ in the germline V gene. The V gene lost 0 bases and the J gene lost 5 bases, with 11 bases spanning the gap. The CDR3 loop is CASSLESGTNEKLFF. CDR3 in DNA: TGCGCCAGCAGCTTGGAATCAGGGACGAATGAAAAACTGTTTTTT.

V usage is TRBV6-5 and J usage is TRBJ1-1; tentatively, D is TRBD1 (5 bases). The ends were cut back, 4 bases at V and 6 bases at J, with 12 bases in the middle. The CDR3 is 13 residues long. The germline V gene encodes CDR1 MNHEY and CDR2 SVGAGI. CDR3 in amino acids: CASSFGGGAEAFF. As DNA, the CDR3 is TGTGCCAGCAGTTTTGGGGGGGGGGCTGAAGCTTTCTTT.

The V and J genes are TRBV7-9 and TRBJ1-5, with 8 bases fitting TRBD1. V lost 5 bases, J lost 4 bases, and 4 bases stayed unmatched. CDR1 and CDR2 from the germline V gene are SEHNR and FQNEAQ (reference sequence). CDR3 size: 14 residues. CDR3 nucleotide sequence: TGTGCCAGCAGCCCACAGGGGGTAAATCAGCCCCAGCATTTT. It yields the protein CASSPQGVNQPQHF.

This clonotype was observed many times. V usage is TRBV6-5 and J usage is TRBJ2-2, with D perhaps TRBD2 (5 bases). CDR1 and CDR2 from the germline V gene are MNHEY and SVGAGI. V was trimmed by 4 bases and J by 8 bases, leaving 8 bases between them. The CDR3 sequence is 12 residues long. The CDR3, as DNA: TGTGCCAGCAGTTGGTCGGGAGGGGAGCTGTTTTTT. This sequence encodes CASSWSGGELFF.

V is TRBV12-3 or TRBV12-4 and J is TRBJ2-3; D might be TRBD2 (7 bases). The CDR3 runs to 15 residues. Trimming stripped 3 bases from V and 5 bases from J, with 15 bases between. The CDR3 sequence is CASSFGGGDGDTQYF. For the CDR3, the DNA is TGTGCCAGCAGTTTTGGAGGGGGGGATGGAGATACGCAGTATTTT.

V and J are TRBV21-1 and TRBJ2-7; TRBD1 is the table's D call and was not checked against the DNA. TRBV21-1 is shown as a pseudogene. CDR3 size: 14 residues. CDR3: CASSKDREEGEQYV. In DNA, the CDR3 is TGTGCCAGCAGCAAGGACAGGGAGGAAGGCGAGCAGTACGTC.

This clonotype was seen a handful of times. The CDR3 bases are TGTGCCAGCAGCTTAAGAAGCTACACAGATACGCAGTATTTT. It encodes CASSLRSYTDTQYF. The gene calls are TRBV11-2 and TRBJ2-3; D not certain. V lost 2 bases, J lost 2 bases, and 8 bases lay in between. CDR1 is SGHAT, CDR2 FQNNGV, per germline. The CDR3 sequence is 14 residues long.